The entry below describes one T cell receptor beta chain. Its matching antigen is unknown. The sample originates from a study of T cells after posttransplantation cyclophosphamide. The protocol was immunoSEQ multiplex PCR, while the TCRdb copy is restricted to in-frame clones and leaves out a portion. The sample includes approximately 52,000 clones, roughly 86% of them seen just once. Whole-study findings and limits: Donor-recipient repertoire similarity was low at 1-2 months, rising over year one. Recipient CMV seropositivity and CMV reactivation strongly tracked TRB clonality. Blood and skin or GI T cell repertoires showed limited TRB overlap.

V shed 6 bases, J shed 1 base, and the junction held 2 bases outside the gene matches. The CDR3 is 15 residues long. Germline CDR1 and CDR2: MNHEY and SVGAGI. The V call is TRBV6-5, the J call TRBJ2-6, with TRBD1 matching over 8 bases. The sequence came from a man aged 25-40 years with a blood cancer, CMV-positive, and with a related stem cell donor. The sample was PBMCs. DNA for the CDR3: TGTGCCAGCAGCAGGGACAGGTCTGGGGCCAACGTCCTGACTTTC. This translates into CASSRDRSGANVLTF.